This T cell receptor beta chain is drawn from a study of blood T cells in healthy people across ages. Peripheral blood samples of around 9.8 milliliters were drawn from each donor. For the second PCR, which ran for roughly 7 to 11 cycles, a sample-barcoded 5' primer and a J-beta primer mix were used. From the 5' RACE reads, TCRdb called clonotypes with MiXCR, one entry per CDR3 protein. The sample has more than 1.4 million distinct CDR3 sequences, approximately 42% seen once; the top ten hold 7.9%. This clonotype was counted between two and nine times. What it binds is not known. V trimming: 1 base; J trimming: 0 bases; junction bases outside the gene matches: 5. Germline values: CDR1 DFQATT, CDR2 SNEGSKA (reference sequence). There are 17 residues in the CDR3. Regarding the study as a whole: Naive T cell percentage strongly correlated with TCR beta diversity.

The sequenced sample was blood. The V and J genes are TRBV20-1 and TRBJ2-3; 12 nucleotides match TRBD2. This clonotype was obtained from a woman aged 18-29 years in good health. CDR3 in amino acids: CSARAGLAGLSTDTQYF. CDR3 in DNA: TGCAGTGCTAGAGCCGGACTAGCGGGGCTTAGCACAGATACGCAGTATTTT.